The rows below give T cell receptor beta chains drawn from one sample of a study of cytomegalovirus exposure and HLA in healthy donors. Profiled with immunoSEQ multiplex PCR; TCRdb holds only in-frame clones, not every one. This sample has about 150,000 clones; roughly 72% occur once, and the top ten carry roughly 2%. What was sequenced was PBMCs. These receptors came from a man aged 25 to 45 in good health and CMV-seronegative. Both conserved end residues are part of each CDR3. D genes are given only for firm matches. Size values are once, few and many counts, or a class for expanded clones, and some rows have none.

V gene	J gene	clone size	D gene	CDR3 DNA	CDR3 protein
TRBV27	TRBJ2-1	-	TRBD2	TGTGCCAGCAGTCCTACAAGACTAGCGGGGGGGCTCAATGAGCAGTTCTTC	CASSPTRLAGGLNEQFF
TRBV14	TRBJ2-1	-	TRBD2	TGTGCCAGCAGCCTCTCACTTGCAAGCGGGGGCTATAATGAGCAGTTCTTC	CASSLSLASGGYNEQFF
TRBV28	TRBJ2-5	-	-	TGTGCCAGCAGTTTTGGTGGAAGGGAGGAGACCCAGTACTTC	CASSFGGREETQYF
TRBV4-2	TRBJ1-5	-	-	-	CASSQDFGKGSNQPQNF
TRBV19	TRBJ2-1	-	TRBD2	TGTGCCAGTAGTATTAAAGCCGGGGAAGCGGGGGAGCAGTTCTTC	CASSIKAGEAGEQFF
TRBV11-2	TRBJ1-1	-	TRBD1	TGTGCCAGCAGCTTAGAGAATGGGGACAGGGTTTACGTCACTGAAGCTTTCTTT	CASSLENGDRVYVTEAFF
TRBV5-4	TRBJ1-2	-	-	TGTGCCAGCAGCTTGGCAGGGGCCCTCTATGGCTACACCTTC	CASSLAGALYGYTF
TRBV7-3	TRBJ2-5	few	-	TGTGCCAGCAGCCCCCATGGGGGTAGGGGGGAGACCCAGTACTTC	CASSPHGGRGETQYF
TRBV4-3	TRBJ1-2	once	-	TGCGCCAGCAGCCCTTCGCGGCAAGAGGGCTACACCTTC	CASSPSRQEGYTF
TRBV7-9	TRBJ1-1	-	-	TGTGCCAGCAGCAATACTCTTCACACTGAAGCTTTCTTT	CASSNTLHTEAFF
TRBV4-3	TRBJ2-7	-	TRBD2	TGCGCCAGCAGCTTTGGACTAGCGGAAACCTACGAGCAGTACTTC	CASSFGLAETYEQYF
TRBV10-3	TRBJ1-1	-	TRBD1	TGTGCCATCAGTGTAGGGACAGGGTACGACACTGAAGCTTTCTTT	CAISVGTGYDTEAFF
TRBV6-6	TRBJ1-5	-	TRBD1	TGTGCCAGCAGAAACAACGGACAGGGAAATCAGCCCCAGAATTTT	CASRNNGQGNQPQNF
TRBV5-8	TRBJ2-7	-	-	TGTGCCAGCAGCTTGGTACTCTCCCCTATTTACGAGCAGTACTTC	CASSLVLSPIYEQYF
TRBV19	TRBJ2-7	-	-	TGTGCCAGTAGTATTGGAGGGGGGGGATCCTACGAGCAGTACTTC	CASSIGGGGSYEQYF
TRBV19	TRBJ2-7	few	TRBD2	TGTGCCAGTAGTATAAGAGCGGGAGCTGGAAGGCCGCAGTACTTC	CASSIRAGAGRPQYF
TRBV27	TRBJ2-3	-	TRBD2	TGTGCCAGCAGCCCGGGACTAGCATTAGATACGCAGTATTTT	CASSPGLALDTQYF
TRBV30	TRBJ2-6	-	-	TGTGCCTGGAGTCTGACAGCTGGGGCCAACGTCCTGACTTTC	CAWSLTAGANVLTF
TRBV20-1	TRBJ2-7	-	-	TGCAGTGCTAGGGACATCCACGAGCAGTACTTC	CSARDIHEQYF
TRBV7-2	TRBJ1-2	-	-	TGTGCCAGCAGCAGCGACTTGGCTAACTATGGCTACACCTTC	CASSSDLANYGYTF
TRBV7-6	TRBJ2-7	few	-	TGTGCCAGCAGCTTAGGGACAGAAATCTACGAGCAGTACTTC	CASSLGTEIYEQYF
TRBV7-2	TRBJ1-1	-	-	TGTGCCAGCAGCAACTCACAGGGACGAGCCACTGAAGCTTTCTTT	CASSNSQGRATEAFF
TRBV7-6	TRBJ1-2	few	TRBD1	TGTGCCAGCAGCTTAGGGCAGGGGGCGGACTATGGCTACACCTTC	CASSLGQGADYGYTF
TRBV7-9	TRBJ2-7	-	TRBD1	TGTGCCAGCCAGACAGGGGGCTTAGGCGAGCAGTACTTC	CASQTGGLGEQYF
TRBV28	TRBJ1-2	-	-	TGTGCCAGCAGTTTGTTTCGTTCCCAGGGCGGCGGCTACACCTTC	CASSLFRSQGGGYTF
TRBV5-1	TRBJ1-4	-	-	TGCGCCAGCAGCCCGGGCGGGCCTAATGAAAAACTGTTTTTT	CASSPGGPNEKLFF
TRBV6-1	TRBJ1-6	-	TRBD1	TGTGCCAGCAGTGAACGGGACAGCTCTAATTCACCCCTCCACTTT	CASSERDSSNSPLHF
TRBV27	TRBJ2-7	-	TRBD1	TGTGCCAGCAGACGAGGCGGGACAGGGGACCACGAGCAGTACTTC	CASRRGGTGDHEQYF
TRBV5-1	TRBJ2-7	-	TRBD1	TGCGCCAGCAGCGTGGGACAGGGGGTGGACGAGCAGTACTTC	CASSVGQGVDEQYF
TRBV2	TRBJ1-5	-	-	TGTGCCAGCAGCGCATCGACGGGGTATAGCAATCAGCCCCAGCATTTT	CASSASTGYSNQPQHF
TRBV7-9	TRBJ1-1	-	-	TGTGCCAGCATCCGGTTGAACACTGAAGCTTTCTTT	CASIRLNTEAFF
TRBV7-2	TRBJ2-1	-	-	TGTGCCAGCAGCTTAGCGTCAGAGACAGCTTACAATGAGCAGTTCTTC	CASSLASETAYNEQFF
TRBV11-2	TRBJ2-1	-	-	TGTGCCAGCAGCTTAGGGCAGTACAATGAGCAGTTCTTC	CASSLGQYNEQFF
TRBV7-9	TRBJ1-1	few	TRBD1	TGTGCCAGCAGCCCCGGACAGGGGAGGACTGAAGCTTTCTTT	CASSPGQGRTEAFF
TRBV7-9	TRBJ1-1	-	-	TGTGCCAGCAGCTTCCGCAGGATGAACACTGAAGCTTTCTTT	CASSFRRMNTEAFF
TRBV28	TRBJ2-7	-	TRBD1	TGTGCCAGCAGAAGGACAGGGTACGAGCAGTACTTC	CASRRTGYEQYF
TRBV4-1	TRBJ2-1	once	TRBD2	TGCGCCAGCAGCCCCCTTTTGGGACTAGCGGGGGAACGAGGGTCCTACAATGAGCAGTTCTTC	CASSPLLGLAGERGSYNEQFF
TRBV29-1	TRBJ2-3	-	TRBD1	TGCAGCGTTGAAGGAGGCGACAGGGTTCCAGATACGCAGTATTTT	CSVEGGDRVPDTQYF
TRBV11-2	TRBJ2-2	-	TRBD1	TGTGCCAGCAGCTCTACCTGGACAGGGTTCACCGGGGAGCTGTTTTTT	CASSSTWTGFTGELFF
TRBV5-1	TRBJ2-5	-	TRBD2	TGCGCCAGCAGCCTGCTAGCGGGGGGGCCATTGGAGCAGTACTTC	CASSLLAGGPLEQYF
TRBV4-3	TRBJ1-4	once	-	TGCGCCAGCAGCCAAGATCTAGGGGCTACGAATGAAAAACTGTTTTTT	CASSQDLGATNEKLFF
TRBV5-1	TRBJ2-5	-	-	TGCGCCAGCAGCCACAGGTACAACGAAGGAACCCAGTACTTC	CASSHRYNEGTQYF
TRBV28	TRBJ2-7	few	TRBD2	TGTGCCAGCAGTTCTCGGAGGATAGCGGGGGCGGTACACTACGAGCAGTACTTC	CASSSRRIAGAVHYEQYF
TRBV4-3	TRBJ1-2	-	TRBD1	TGCGCCAGCAGCCAAGAATCCTCGTCGGACAGGGCCCATGGCTACCCCTTC	CASSQESSSDRAHGYPF
TRBV5-6	TRBJ2-7	-	TRBD1	TGTGCCAGCAGCATAGACAGGGTTGGCTACGAGCAGTACTTC	CASSIDRVGYEQYF
TRBV29-1	TRBJ2-7	-	TRBD1	TGCAGCGTTGACTCCGGGACAGGGGTTGACGAGCAGTACTTC	CSVDSGTGVDEQYF
TRBV6-4	TRBJ1-2	-	TRBD1	TGTGCCAGCAGTGCTGGGACAGGACGTGGCTACACCTTC	CASSAGTGRGYTF
TRBV6-6	TRBJ1-2	-	-	TGTGCCAGCAGTTACGGAGCGACAGAAGACTATGGCTACACCTTC	CASSYGATEDYGYTF